This TCR beta chain comes out of a study of blood T cell repertoires in COVID-19. Overall study context: Researchers got acute and convalescent COVID-19 samples from the United States, Italy and Spain.

The germline V gene encodes CDR1 MNHEY and CDR2 SVGEGT. Between the trimmed V and J ends, which lost 7 bases and 3 bases, there was a span of 13 bases. The CDR3 loop spans 14 amino acids. The assay was immunoSEQ multiplex PCR, and TCRdb's table has in-frame clones only and misses some. The sample yields tens of thousands of clones, around 80% seen once. The origin of this receptor is a man between 65 and 79 years old with acute or convalescent COVID-19. V and J are TRBV6-2 or TRBV6-3 and TRBJ1-5; D may be TRBD1 (5 bases). Sequencing input: peripheral blood. The CDR3 DNA reads as TGTGCCAGCAACCCGACAGACACCAATCAGCCCCAGCATTTT. This gives the protein CASNPTDTNQPQHF.